One and the same sample provided the 30 T cell receptor beta chains below, sequenced in a study of T cell responses to AZD1222 COVID-19 vaccine. Produced via immunoSEQ multiplex PCR; TCRdb's table is partial and in-frame only. The table shows approximately 270,000 clones, with 90% to 95% occurring only once. The source material was peripheral blood, sampled 28 days after the second AZD1222 dose. The receptors were sampled from an adult who received the AZD1222 COVID-19 vaccine.

The CDR3 bases are TGTGCCAGTAGGCTCGGGCCTACCCTTGGCGGGCAGTTCTTC. Its protein is CASRLGPTLGGQFF. The chain uses TRBV19 and TRBJ2-1; D unresolved. The CDR3 length is 14 residues. Trimming shortened V by 6 bases and J by 12 bases, and 21 bases separated the two germline ends. CDR1 is LNHDA and CDR2 is SQIVND in the germline V gene (reference sequence).

The rearrangement joins TRBV23-1 to TRBJ2-7; 9 bases line up with TRBD1. TRBV23-1 is filed as an ORF, its function uncertain. This CDR3 has 16 residues. V lost 7 bases, J lost 2 bases, and 12 bases stayed unmatched. CDR3 residues: CASISPRGTGPYEQYF. For the CDR3, the DNA is TGCGCCAGCATCTCCCCCAGGGGGACAGGGCCCTACGAGCAGTACTTC.

This chain joins TRBV5-1 and TRBJ2-1; 10 bases fit TRBD2. Germline V CDR1 and CDR2: SGHRS, YFSETQ. Unmatched junction bases numbered 5, after V lost 4 bases and J lost 7 bases. The CDR3 has 14 amino acids. CDR3 coding DNA: TGCGCCAGCAGCCCCGCTAGCGGGAGTAATGAGCAGTTCTTC. Translated, it gives CASSPASGSNEQFF.

This chain joins TRBV11-2 and TRBJ2-7; D may correspond to TRBD1 or TRBD2 (5 bases each). CDR3 length equals 15 residues. V was pared by 5 bases and J by 2 bases, with 16 bases between. The V gene's germline CDR1 is SGHAT and CDR2 FQNNGV. CDR3 residues: CASSREWGTPYEQYF. In DNA form, the CDR3 reads TGTGCCAGCAGCAGAGAGTGGGGGACCCCCTACGAGCAGTACTTC.

The V gene is TRBV5-1, the J gene TRBJ2-2, with D maybe TRBD2 (5 bases). Germline-derived CDR1 and CDR2 are SGHRS and YFSETQ. The CDR3 runs to 15 residues. The V end lost 5 bases, the J end lost 4 bases, and 15 bases lay between the germline ends. The CDR3 DNA sequence: TGCGCCAGCAGAGGTGGACCAGGAGGCACCGGGGAGCTGTTTTTT. Protein product: CASRGGPGGTGELFF.

The J gene is TRBJ1-1, the V gene TRBV29-1; D gene ambiguous. Germline loops: CDR1 SQVTM, CDR2 ANQGSEA. The CDR3 totals 11 residues. Between the trimmed V and J ends, which lost 5 bases and 3 bases, there was a span of 7 bases. CDR3 loop: CSVLRDTEAFF. The CDR3 DNA reads as TGCAGCGTTCTTAGGGACACTGAAGCTTTCTTT.

The chain carries TRBV5-4 and TRBJ1-1; perhaps TRBD1 as D (5 bases). The CDR3 sequence is 14 residues long. V was trimmed by 4 bases and J by 0 bases, leaving 10 bases between them. The germline V gene has CDR1 SGHNT and CDR2 YYREEE (reference sequence). The CDR3 nucleotides are TGTGCCAGCAGCGGGATGGGGCTGAACACTGAAGCTTTCTTT. It translates to CASSGMGLNTEAFF.

V and J are TRBV2 and TRBJ1-1; D is ambiguous. The CDR3 covers 13 residues. The germline CDR1 and CDR2 sequences are SNHLY and FYNNEI. V was pared by 6 bases and J by 0 bases, with 8 bases between. The CDR3 is CASSQDLNTEAFF. Here the CDR3 DNA reads TGTGCCAGCAGCCAAGACTTGAACACTGAAGCTTTCTTT.

CDR3: CASSFPGSYNSPLHF. As DNA, the CDR3 is TGTGCCAGCAGTTTTCCAGGATCCTATAATTCACCCCTCCACTTT. This sequence joins TRBV28 and TRBJ1-6; D not certain. The CDR3 totals 15 residues. The V end lost 3 bases, the J end lost 1 base, and 7 bases lay between the germline ends. Germline-derived CDR1 and CDR2 are MDHEN and SYDVKM.

The V call is TRBV27, the J call TRBJ1-1; possible D gene TRBD1, 5 bases. This CDR3 is built from 15 residues. The germline V gene encodes CDR1 MNHEY and CDR2 SMNVEV (reference sequence). Trimming took off 7 bases at V and 6 bases at J, with 21 bases between the two ends. CDR3 sequence reads: CASTPGGTPSPEAFF. CDR3 DNA sequence: TGTGCCAGCACCCCTGGGGGTACCCCCTCCCCTGAAGCTTTCTTT.

This CDR3 is CASSQEARTEAFF. CDR3 in DNA: TGTGCCAGCAGCCAAGAGGCGCGAACTGAAGCTTTCTTT. This chain links TRBV3-1 (or the pseudogene TRBV3-2) with TRBJ1-1; D unclear. This CDR3 has 13 amino acids. Trimming took 0 bases from V and 5 from J, leaving 7 bases between them. Germline CDR1 LGHDT, CDR2 YNNKEL (reference sequence).

This chain links TRBV11-2 with TRBJ1-5, with D perhaps matching TRBD1 (6 bases). Trimming removed 1 base at V and 0 bases at J, with 10 bases between. Germline-derived CDR1 and CDR2 are SGHAT and FQNNGV. This CDR3 has 16 residues. CDR3 DNA: TGTGCCAGCAGCTTAGGCAACAGGGCTAGCAATCAGCCCCAGCATTTT. It codes for CASSLGNRASNQPQHF. Drawing the rest from reference TRBV11-2 and TRBJ1-5, the complete variable domain is EAGVAQSPRYKIIEKRQSVAFWCNPISGHATLYWYQQILGQGPKLLIQFQNNGVVDDSQLPKDRFSAERLKGVDSTLKIQPAKLEDSAVYLCASSLGNRASNQPQHFGDGTRLSIL.

The CDR3 reads CASRRGINTEAFF. The CDR3 DNA reads as TGCGCCAGTCGGAGGGGAATAAACACTGAAGCTTTCTTT. The chain couples TRBV5-1 to TRBJ1-1; weak D call: TRBD1 (5 bases). Germline V lookup: CDR1 SGHRS, CDR2 YFSETQ. The V end lost 8 bases, the J end lost 2 bases, and 13 bases lay between the germline ends. This CDR3 comprises 13 residues.

V gene TRBV19 combines with J gene TRBJ2-7; 9 bases fit TRBD1. Per germline, CDR1 LNHDA and CDR2 SQIVND (reference sequence). The CDR3 has 14 residues. The V and J ends lost 6 bases and 5 bases, in that order; junction bases with no gene match: 8. As DNA, the CDR3 is TGTGCCAGTAGCCGAGACAGGGGGTTCCACGAGCAGTACTTC. Translated: CASSRDRGFHEQYF.

This chain connects TRBV28 to TRBJ2-1; TRBD1 matches at 7 bases. CDR1 is MDHEN and CDR2 is SYDVKM in the germline V gene. V was clipped by 5 bases and J by 15 bases; unmatched bases: 22. CDR3 length: 16 amino acids. CDR3 sequence reads: CASSLEGQRVSFRRFF. The CDR3 DNA is TGTGCCAGCAGTCTCGAGGGACAGAGGGTGTCCTTCCGCCGGTTCTTC.

The gene calls are TRBV4-1 and TRBJ1-4; D is unresolved. Per the germline V gene, CDR1 is MGHRA and CDR2 is YSYEKL. The CDR3 spans 14 residues. Trimming took off 4 bases at V and 5 bases at J, with 11 bases between the two ends. The CDR3 is CASSLTAKNEKLFF. The DNA of the CDR3 is TGCGCCAGCAGCCTCACAGCCAAGAATGAAAAACTGTTTTTT.

V gene TRBV19 combines with J gene TRBJ1-2, with 7 bases matching TRBD1. CDR3 length equals 17 residues. Germline V lookup: CDR1 LNHDA, CDR2 SQIVND (reference sequence). The ends lost 7 bases at V and 8 bases at J; junction bases unmatched: 22. The CDR3 coding sequence is TGTGCCAGTAATTCCCGGGACAGAGGGGTCGCGGGTCGAGGCTACACCTTC. Protein: CASNSRDRGVAGRGYTF.

CDR3 protein: CASHGGGSSYEQYF. CDR3 nucleotide sequence: TGTGCCAGCCACGGCGGGGGTAGCTCCTACGAGCAGTACTTC. This chain links TRBV6-5 with TRBJ2-7, with TRBD2 matching over 7 bases. Germline CDR1 and CDR2: MNHEY and SVGAGI. The V segment lost 8 bases and the J segment 0 bases; nucleotides outside the gene matches: 7. CDR3 length: 14 residues.

This clone was counted once. This chain joins TRBV10-3 and TRBJ2-1; weak D call: TRBD2 (6 bases). CDR1 ENHRY and CDR2 SYGVKD come from the germline V gene. V shed 8 bases and J shed 4 bases, with 9 bases lying between them. The CDR3 is made up of 12 amino acids. CDR3: CAIGTSYNEQFF. CDR3 DNA sequence: TGTGCCATCGGGACTTCTTACAATGAGCAGTTCTTC.

The J gene is TRBJ1-2, the V gene TRBV5-1, with 8 bases matching TRBD1. Germline V CDR1 and CDR2: SGHRS, YFSETQ. After removal of 4 bases from V and 2 bases from J, the junction contained 7 bases not matched to a gene. The CDR3 sequence is 15 residues long. CDR3 protein: CASSAGTGSNYGYTF. The CDR3 DNA is TGCGCCAGCAGCGCAGGGACAGGCTCCAACTATGGCTACACCTTC.

V usage is TRBV19 and J usage is TRBJ1-6; D possibly corresponds to TRBD1 (5 bases). This CDR3 contains 13 residues. Germline assignment: CDR1 LNHDA and CDR2 SQIVND (reference sequence). V lost 7 bases to trimming and J lost 6 bases, with 10 bases between them. The CDR3 DNA is TGTGCCAGTAAACCGGGGGTTAATTCACCCCTCCACTTT. This gives the protein CASKPGVNSPLHF.

This clone is a singleton in its sample. V and J are TRBV7-6 and TRBJ2-7; tentatively, D is TRBD1 (6 bases). V was clipped by 3 bases and J by 0 bases, with 12 bases between them. There are 15 residues in the CDR3. Germline V gene lookup returns CDR1 SGHVS and CDR2 FNYEAQ. CDR3: CASSLGAGPSYEQYF. As DNA, the CDR3 is TGTGCCAGCAGCTTGGGGGCAGGACCCTCCTACGAGCAGTACTTC. Supplemented by reference TRBV7-6 and TRBJ2-7, the full variable domain reads GAGVSQSPRYKVTKRGQDVALRCDPISGHVSLYWYRQALGQGPEFLTYFNYEAQQDKSGLPNDRFSAERPEGSISTLTIQRTEQRDSAMYRCASSLGAGPSYEQYFGPGTRLTVT.

The rearrangement uses TRBV18 and TRBJ1-1; 7 positions agree with TRBD1. The CDR3 spans 14 residues. The germline CDR1 and CDR2 sequences are KGHSH and LQKENI. V shed 4 bases, J shed 4 bases, and the junction held 6 bases outside the gene matches. CDR3 nucleotides: TGTGCCAGCTCACTCAGACAGGGAGGCACTGAAGCTTTCTTT. Amino acids: CASSLRQGGTEAFF.

The chain combines TRBV19 with TRBJ2-3; D may be TRBD1 (5 bases). CDR3 length equals 13 residues. Germline lookup yields CDR1 LNHDA and CDR2 SQIVND (reference sequence). V shed 7 bases and J shed 3 bases, with 11 bases lying between them. CDR3 DNA: TGTGCCAGTAAGGGGTCCGGGACAGATACGCAGTATTTT. It yields the protein CASKGSGTDTQYF.

The chain has TRBV2 and TRBJ1-5; D is ambiguous. Germline lookup yields CDR1 SNHLY and CDR2 FYNNEI. The V gene lost 6 bases and the J gene lost 4 bases, with 10 bases spanning the gap. The CDR3 contains 13 residues. The CDR3: CASRYTGNQPQHF. CDR3 nucleotides: TGTGCCAGCAGGTACACTGGGAATCAGCCCCAGCATTTT.

The rearrangement joins TRBV4-2 to TRBJ2-7; 8 bases fit TRBD2. CDR1 and CDR2 (germline): LGHNA, YNFKEQ. V lost 4 bases, J lost 4 bases, and 9 bases stayed unmatched. The CDR3 spans 15 residues. In nucleotides, the CDR3 is TGTGCCAGCAGCCGGCTAGCGGGTTCCTCATACGAGCAGTACTTC. Protein: CASSRLAGSSYEQYF.

The V call is TRBV5-1, the J call TRBJ1-3, with 7 bases aligning to TRBD1. Germline loops: CDR1 SGHRS, CDR2 YFSETQ. The CDR3 sequence is 15 residues long. With 0 bases clipped from V and 3 bases from J, the junction kept 3 bases outside the gene matches. The CDR3 reads CASSLVGGYGNTIYF. Here the CDR3 DNA reads TGCGCCAGCAGCTTGGTAGGGGGCTATGGAAACACCATATATTTT.

The chain is built from TRBV2 and TRBJ1-5; D perhaps matches TRBD1 (5 bases). Trimming removed 4 bases at V and 7 bases at J, with 8 bases between. This CDR3 has 12 residues. The germline gives CDR1 SNHLY, CDR2 FYNNEI. CDR3 region: CASSGGEQPQHF. CDR3 nucleotides: TGTGCCAGCAGTGGAGGGGAGCAGCCCCAGCATTTT.

The J gene is TRBJ2-2, the V gene TRBV7-3; D is undetermined. CDR1 and CDR2 from the germline V gene are SGHTA and FQGTGA. The germline V and J ends were trimmed by 1 base and 6 bases, with 3 bases remaining between them. The CDR3 has 12 residues. CDR3: CASSLNSGELFF. The DNA for the CDR3 is TGTGCCAGCAGCTTAAATTCCGGGGAGCTGTTTTTT.

This chain joins TRBV2 and TRBJ2-5, with D possibly being TRBD1 (6 bases). V dropped 4 bases and J dropped 3 bases, with 15 bases sitting between them. Germline V lookup: CDR1 SNHLY, CDR2 FYNNEI. The CDR3 consists of 15 residues. CDR3 DNA: TGTGCCAGCAGTGCGAACAGGGCTGGGGAAGAGACCCAGTACTTC. It is translated as CASSANRAGEETQYF.